The 10 T cell receptor beta chains listed next were all sequenced from one sample in a study of cytomegalovirus exposure and HLA in healthy donors. PCR involved 60 Vbeta and 13 Jbeta primers. Some clones are missing from TCRdb's copy, which holds only in-frame ones; the method was immunoSEQ multiplex PCR. The data show roughly 100,000 clones, approximately 80% seen once. The sequenced sample was PBMCs. The receptors originated from a woman aged 18-29 years in good health and CMV-seropositive.

The genes are TRBV7-2 and TRBJ1-1; D is unclear. V was clipped by 1 base and J by 6 bases, with 15 bases between them. Germline assignment: CDR1 SGHTA and CDR2 FQGNSA. CDR3 length: 15 amino acids. The CDR3 coding sequence is TGTGCCAGCAGCTTAGAACCAGGAAGAATCCCTGAAGCTTTCTTT. This translates into CASSLEPGRIPEAFF.

The rearrangement uses TRBV28 and TRBJ1-5, with TRBD1 matching over 10 bases. Germline loops: CDR1 MDHEN, CDR2 SYDVKM. Losses at the gene ends were 6 bases for V and 6 bases for J; bases not matched to a gene: 5. The CDR3 length is 14 residues. This chain's CDR3 is CASSSGTGVQPQHF. The DNA of the CDR3 is TGTGCCAGCAGCTCCGGGACAGGGGTTCAGCCCCAGCATTTT. Full variable domain (remainder filled in from reference TRBV28 and TRBJ1-5): DVKVTQSSRYLVKRTGEKVFLECVQDMDHENMFWYRQDPGLGLRLIYFSYDVKMKEKGDIPEGYSVSREKKERFSLILESASTNQTSMYLCASSSGTGVQPQHFGDGTRLSIL.

The gene calls are TRBV30 and TRBJ1-5; tentatively, D is TRBD1 (6 bases). Trimming pared 1 base from V and 6 bases from J, leaving 13 bases between. Germline CDR1 is GTSNPN and CDR2 is SVGIG (reference sequence). The CDR3 length is 14 residues. CDR3 loop: CAWSAAGDSQPQHF. CDR3 DNA: TGTGCCTGGAGTGCGGCAGGGGATAGTCAGCCCCAGCATTTT.

J is TRBJ2-7 and V is TRBV6-5, with D unclear. The CDR3 is made up of 13 amino acids. V lost 6 bases, J lost 3 bases, and 12 bases lay in between. Germline CDR1 MNHEY, CDR2 SVGAGI. The CDR3 DNA is TGTGCCAGCAGCCCAAACAGAGTCTACGAGCAGTACTTC. Translated, it gives CASSPNRVYEQYF.

The J gene is TRBJ1-1, the V gene TRBV13; TRBD1 matches 7 bases. The CDR3 spans 13 residues. CDR1 is PRHDT and CDR2 is FYEKMQ in the germline V gene (reference sequence). The V gene end was trimmed by 6 bases and the J gene end by 3 bases; junction bases not matched to a gene: 4. The DNA of the CDR3 is TGTGCCAGCAGACGACAGGGTTACACTGAAGCTTTCTTT. This translates into CASRRQGYTEAFF.

J is TRBJ1-5 and V is TRBV28; tentative D call: TRBD1 (5 bases). The CDR3 is made up of 15 amino acids. With 4 bases removed from V and 11 bases from J, the gap between germline ends came to 21 bases. In germline, CDR1 is MDHEN, CDR2 SYDVKM. The CDR3 sequence is CASSSGNKGISAQHF. The DNA for the CDR3 is TGTGCCAGCAGTTCAGGGAATAAGGGGATATCGGCCCAGCATTTT. Combining the CDR3 with reference TRBV28 and TRBJ1-5 gives the whole variable domain DVKVTQSSRYLVKRTGEKVFLECVQDMDHENMFWYRQDPGLGLRLIYFSYDVKMKEKGDIPEGYSVSREKKERFSLILESASTNQTSMYLCASSSGNKGISAQHFGDGTRLSIL.

The chain couples TRBV13 to TRBJ1-1, with D perhaps TRBD1 (6 bases). Trimming pared 5 bases from V and 1 base from J, leaving 14 bases between. The germline V gene has CDR1 PRHDT and CDR2 FYEKMQ (reference sequence). This CDR3 has 15 residues. The CDR3 protein is CASSLLQGRNTEAFF. CDR3 sequence (DNA): TGTGCCAGCAGCCTACTGCAGGGGAGGAACACTGAAGCTTTCTTT.

The rearrangement joins TRBV19 to TRBJ1-1, with 7 bases aligning to TRBD1. V shed 7 bases, J shed 7 bases, and the junction held 6 bases outside the gene matches. The CDR3 has 12 amino acids. Germline-derived CDR1 and CDR2 are LNHDA and SQIVND (reference sequence). The CDR3 region is CASKTGAGEAFF. Written as DNA, the CDR3 is TGTGCCAGTAAAACAGGGGCGGGTGAAGCTTTCTTT.

The chain employs TRBV6-1 and TRBJ2-7; D may be TRBD1 (7 bases). Germline V gene data show CDR1 as MNHNS and CDR2 as SASEGT. The CDR3 is 20 residues long. Trimming shortened V by 2 bases and J by 1 base, and 27 bases separated the two germline ends. CDR3 protein: CASSEFNIGGAWTGSYEQYF. The CDR3 DNA reads TGTGCCAGCAGTGAATTTAATATCGGGGGTGCCTGGACAGGATCCTACGAGCAGTACTTC.

The rearrangement joins TRBV6-5 to TRBJ1-4, with 11 bases lining up with TRBD1. J gave up 2 bases and V 5 bases, and 1 base lay outside the gene matches. This CDR3 is 15 amino acids long. Germline loops: CDR1 MNHEY, CDR2 SVGAGI. CDR3 sequence (DNA): TGTGCCAGCAGTAGGACAGGGGGCACTAATGAAAAACTGTTTTTT. It codes for CASSRTGGTNEKLFF.